The rows below give T cell receptor beta chains drawn from one sample of a study of T cell responses to AZD1222 COVID-19 vaccine. The table came from immunoSEQ multiplex PCR; TCRdb's copy has only in-frame clones and leaves some out. The sample lists around 130,000 clones; 88% were seen once. Sequenced here: peripheral blood, sampled 28 days after the second AZD1222 dose. The receptors derive from an adult who received the AZD1222 COVID-19 vaccine. Both conserved end residues are part of each CDR3. A D gene is named only where the DNA matches it firmly. Some rows have no size entry. The others give once, few or many, or a class for an expanded clone.

.	12	TRBV29-1	TRBJ2-1	.	TGCAGCGTTCGGGGCGATTACAATGAGCAGTTCTTC	CSVRGDYNEQFF
.	13	TRBV6-5	TRBJ1-1	.	TGTGCCAGCAGCCTTGGCCTGAACACTGAAGCTTTCTTT	CASSLGLNTEAFF
.	12	TRBV28	TRBJ1-2	.	TGTGCCAGCAGTTTAGATGGCTATGGCTACACCTTC	CASSLDGYGYTF
TRBD1	16	TRBV3-1/TRBV3-2	TRBJ1-1	.	TGTGCCAGCAGCCAAGGGACAGGCCGTGAGGACACTGAAGCTTTCTTT	CASSQGTGREDTEAFF
.	13	TRBV5-1	TRBJ1-1	once	TGCGCCAGCAGCTTGGGGAAGAACACTGAAGCTTTCTTT	CASSLGKNTEAFF
.	17	TRBV3-1/TRBV3-2	TRBJ1-1	once	TGTGCCAGCAGCCAAGATAGACGGAGTACTTTGAACACTGAAGCTTTCTTT	CASSQDRRSTLNTEAFF
TRBD2	19	TRBV27	TRBJ2-7	few	TGTGCCAGCAGTTCCATACCCCCCCAACTAGCGGGAGGGCTCTACGAGCAGTACTTC	CASSSIPPQLAGGLYEQYF
.	11	TRBV12-3/TRBV12-4	TRBJ2-7	.	TGTGCCAGCAGCCCCTATATCGAGCAGTACTTC	CASSPYIEQYF
TRBD1	14	TRBV2	TRBJ1-5	.	TGTGCCAGCAGCGGACAGGGAGGCGATCAGCCCCAGCATTTT	CASSGQGGDQPQHF
.	15	TRBV19	TRBJ1-2	.	TGTGCCAGTATTTCCTCGGCAGGACGAATGTATGGCTACACCTTC	CASISSAGRMYGYTF
.	17	TRBV20-1	TRBJ2-1	.	TGCAGTGCTAGTCCCCGGCGCGATGGCCATGGGAACAATGAGCAGTTCTTC	CSASPRRDGHGNNEQFF
TRBD1	14	TRBV5-1	TRBJ1-1	.	TGCGCCAGCAGCTCGGGACAGGGGAGGACTGAAGCTTTCTTT	CASSSGQGRTEAFF
.	15	TRBV20-1	TRBJ2-7	.	TGCAGTGCTAGTTATGGTGGGCAGCCTTCCTACGAGCAGTACTTC	CSASYGGQPSYEQYF
TRBD1	12	TRBV29-1	TRBJ1-2	.	TGCAGCGTTGAACCAGGGGGCCATGGCTACACCTTC	CSVEPGGHGYTF